This T cell receptor beta chain was documented in a study of radiotherapy plus CTLA-4 blockade in lung cancer. Study context: Objective responses occurred in 18% of patients; around 31% had disease control.

Remarks on this clone: Its target is not known.

Assay: immunoSEQ multiplex PCR; the TCRdb copy retains only in-frame clones and omits some. The sample gives roughly 90,000 clones, about four fifths of which show up once; roughly a quarter is in the top ten. V trimming: 6 bases; J trimming: 2 bases; junction bases outside the gene matches: 2. The CDR3 is made up of 13 amino acids. Germline values: CDR1 SQVTM, CDR2 ANQGSEA. Study-wide results and limits: Clones of tumor-derived TCRs expanded in blood after radiotherapy plus ipilimumab. Increased serum interferon-beta after radiation also reportedly predicted response strongly.

Focal radiation and CTLA-4 blockade (ipilimumab) were tested in chemo-refractory metastatic non-small-cell lung cancer patients. This chain connects TRBV29-1 to TRBJ2-1, with 9 bases aligning to TRBD1. Here the sequenced sample was peripheral blood, taken from a patient treated with radiotherapy plus ipilimumab. The receptor comes from a human donor with non-small cell lung cancer that progressed on radiotherapy plus ipilimumab. CDR3 in DNA: TGCAGCGTGGACAGGGGCGCCTACAATGAGCAGTTCTTC. This gives the protein CSVDRGAYNEQFF.